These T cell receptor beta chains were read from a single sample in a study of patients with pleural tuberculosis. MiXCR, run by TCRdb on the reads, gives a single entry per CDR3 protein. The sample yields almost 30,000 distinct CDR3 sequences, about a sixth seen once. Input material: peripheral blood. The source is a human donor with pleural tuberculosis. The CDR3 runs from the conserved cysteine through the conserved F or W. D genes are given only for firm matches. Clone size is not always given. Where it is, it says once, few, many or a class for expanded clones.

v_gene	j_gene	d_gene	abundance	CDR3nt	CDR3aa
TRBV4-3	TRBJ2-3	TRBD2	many	TGCGCCAGTCAAGGCTCCGGGACTAGCGGGTATACGCAGTATTTT	CASQGSGTSGYTQYF
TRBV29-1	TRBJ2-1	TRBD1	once	TGCAGCGTGGACAGGGCGGGCAGTGAGCAGTTCTTC	CSVDRAGSEQFF
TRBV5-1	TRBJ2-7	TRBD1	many	TGCGCCAGCAGCTTCCCCGGACAGGGTGGGGACTCCTACGAGCAGTACTTC	CASSFPGQGGDSYEQYF
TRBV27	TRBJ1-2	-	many	TGTGCCAGCAGTTCCCCCGGGCAGGTCGATACGTCTGGCTACACCTTC	CASSSPGQVDTSGYTF
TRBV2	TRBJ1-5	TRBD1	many	TGTGCCAGCACGGAAGGGACAGGGATGGGTAATCAGCCCCAGCATTTT	CASTEGTGMGNQPQHF
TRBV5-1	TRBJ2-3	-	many	TGCGCCAGCAGCTTGTTGCGGGAAAGGACAGATACGCAGTATTTT	CASSLLRERTDTQYF
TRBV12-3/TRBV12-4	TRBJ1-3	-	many	TGTGCCAGCAGTTTGAGGGAAAACACCATATATTTT	CASSLRENTIYF
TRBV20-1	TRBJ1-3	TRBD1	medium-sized	TGCAGTGCTAGAGACACCCGGGACAGGGGTGGAAACACCATATATTTT	CSARDTRDRGGNTIYF
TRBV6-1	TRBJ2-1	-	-	TGTGCCAGCAGATATCAGGGGAATTACAATGAGCAGTCCTTT	CASRYQGNYNEQSF
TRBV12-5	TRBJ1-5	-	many	TGTGCTAGTGGTTTGTCCGGTAGCAATCAGCCCCAGCATTTT	CASGLSGSNQPQHF
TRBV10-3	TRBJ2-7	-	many	TGTGCCATCAGCCCCGGGGATGAGAGGAACGAGCAGTACTTC	CAISPGDERNEQYF
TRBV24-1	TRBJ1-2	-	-	TGTGCCACCAGTGGCACCGATACAGGGCTCCCCTGTGGCTACACCTTC	CATSGTDTGLPCGYTF
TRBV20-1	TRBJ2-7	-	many	TGCAGTGCGCTGACGACCTTTAACCGGGAGCAGTACTTC	CSALTTFNREQYF
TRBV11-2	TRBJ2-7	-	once	TGTGCCAACAGCTTAGCCCAGGGAGCCTACGAGCAGTACTTC	CANSLAQGAYEQYF
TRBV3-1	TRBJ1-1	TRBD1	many	TGTGCCAGCAGCCCCCGCCAGGGGGCGAACACTGAAGCTTTCTTT	CASSPRQGANTEAFF
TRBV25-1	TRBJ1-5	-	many	TGTGCCAGCAGAGGGGGGGGCAATCAGCCCCAGCATTTT	CASRGGGNQPQHF
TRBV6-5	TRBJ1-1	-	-	TGTGCCAGCAGTTACGAGGGGGGTAACACTGAGGCTCTCTTT	CASSYEGGNTEALF
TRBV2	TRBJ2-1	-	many	TGTGCCAGCAGTGCACTACAGGGTCTCATATACAATGAGCAGTTCTTC	CASSALQGLIYNEQFF
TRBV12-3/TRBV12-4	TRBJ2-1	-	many	TGTGCCAGCAGTTTAGCGGGGGGCGGCAATGAGCAGTTCTTC	CASSLAGGGNEQFF
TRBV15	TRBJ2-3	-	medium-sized	TGTGCCACCAGCAGAGATCTTGGGGGACGTAGCACAGATACGCAGTATTTT	CATSRDLGGRSTDTQYF
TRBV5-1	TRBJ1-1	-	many	TGCGCCAGCAGCTCTGGACCGAAAGCTTTCTTT	CASSSGPKAFF
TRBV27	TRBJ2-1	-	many	TGTGCCAGCAGTGCACATCCCAATGAGCAGTTCTTC	CASSAHPNEQFF
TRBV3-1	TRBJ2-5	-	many	TGTGCCAGCAGCCAAGATATGCTCCAAGAGACCCAGTACTTC	CASSQDMLQETQYF